These 13 T cell receptor beta chains were sequenced from one sample in a study of cytomegalovirus exposure and HLA in healthy donors. Libraries were prepared by immunoSEQ multiplex PCR; TCRdb keeps only in-frame clonotypes and omits some of them. Of approximately 160,000 clones in the sample, 84% were seen once. The sample was PBMCs. The receptors were sampled from a young man in good health and CMV-seropositive.

V and J are TRBV28 and TRBJ1-2; D remains ambiguous. Trimming left V 6 bases short and J 6 bases short, with 14 bases between. Per germline, CDR1 MDHEN and CDR2 SYDVKM. This CDR3 has 13 residues. CDR3 in amino acids: CASSRGVLDGYTF. In nucleotides, the CDR3 is TGTGCCAGCAGCCGAGGAGTGCTGGATGGCTACACCTTC.

The V call is TRBV27, the J call TRBJ2-1, with TRBD1 matching 7 bases. The CDR3 totals 13 residues. Looked up from germline, CDR1 is MNHEY and CDR2 is SMNVEV (reference sequence). With 6 bases clipped from V and 9 bases from J, the junction kept 8 bases outside the gene matches. The CDR3 is CASSNQGESEQFF. Written as DNA, the CDR3 is TGTGCCAGCAGCAACCAGGGGGAGAGTGAGCAGTTCTTC.

The gene calls are TRBV30 and TRBJ1-3; possible D gene TRBD1, 5 bases. Germline V gene sequence: CDR1 GTSNPN, CDR2 SVGIG (reference sequence). The CDR3 loop spans 15 amino acids. Trimming took 0 bases from V and 3 from J, leaving 12 bases between them. The DNA for the CDR3 is TGTGCCTGGAGTGTCCCCGGGCAGGGTGGAAACACCATATATTTT. This codes for CAWSVPGQGGNTIYF.

V usage is TRBV7-7 and J usage is TRBJ2-7; 9 bases fit TRBD1. V shed 11 bases and J 3 bases; nucleotides not matched to a gene: 17. The CDR3 is 16 residues long. Germline CDR1 SSHAT, CDR2 FNYEAQ (reference sequence). CDR3 loop: CAVADRGADSYYEQYF. In nucleotides, the CDR3 is TGTGCCGTAGCAGACAGGGGGGCGGATTCCTACTACGAGCAGTACTTC.

The chain couples TRBV5-1 to TRBJ2-7; 12 bases are shared with TRBD1. The trim removed 0 bases at V and 5 bases at J, leaving 6 bases unmatched. The CDR3 loop spans 16 amino acids. CDR1 is SGHRS, CDR2 YFSETQ, per germline. The CDR3 DNA is TGCGCCAGCAGCTTGGAACCGGGACAGGGGGCCCACGAGCAGTACTTC. Its translation is CASSLEPGQGAHEQYF.

This chain uses TRBV19 with TRBJ1-1; no clear D gene. V dropped 3 bases and J dropped 3 bases, with 8 bases sitting between them. In germline, CDR1 is LNHDA, CDR2 SQIVND (reference sequence). This CDR3 region has 13 residues. The CDR3 here is CASSITRDTEAFF. The CDR3, as DNA: TGTGCCAGTAGTATCACCCGGGACACTGAAGCTTTCTTT.

V and J are TRBV28 and TRBJ1-2; TRBD1 is a possible D gene (5 bases). The germline V and J ends were trimmed by 5 bases and 2 bases, with 15 bases remaining between them. Germline assignment: CDR1 MDHEN and CDR2 SYDVKM. The CDR3 covers 15 residues. The CDR3 sequence is CASSPTGRANYGYTF. The CDR3 DNA follows: TGTGCCAGCAGTCCCACGGGCAGGGCGAACTATGGCTACACCTTC.

This clone was seen a handful of times. The rearrangement links TRBV28 to TRBJ2-5, with D tentatively TRBD1 (5 bases). The CDR3 covers 14 residues. V was pared by 8 bases and J by 5 bases, with 18 bases between. Germline values: CDR1 MDHEN, CDR2 SYDVKM. CDR3 in DNA: TGTGCCAGCGCCCGACCCCAGGGATGGGAGACCCAGTACTTC. Amino acids: CASARPQGWETQYF.

This clone was recorded a few times. V and J are TRBV19 and TRBJ1-2; the D gene is possibly TRBD1 (6 bases). CDR1 and CDR2 from the germline V gene are LNHDA and SQIVND (reference sequence). V dropped 5 bases and J dropped 4 bases, with 11 bases sitting between them. This CDR3 contains 13 residues. CDR3 sequence reads: CASSPGTPYGYTF. The CDR3 coding sequence is TGTGCCAGTAGTCCAGGGACACCCTATGGCTACACCTTC.

The sample holds one count of this clone. V and J are TRBV25-1 and TRBJ1-5, with 7 nucleotides matching TRBD1. The CDR3 is 14 amino acids. V gave up 4 bases and J gave up 4 bases; unmatched junction bases: 4. Per germline, CDR1 MGHDK and CDR2 SYGVNS. Here the CDR3 DNA reads TGTGCCAGCAGTGGGGGACAGCATAATCAGCCCCAGCATTTT. Its translation: CASSGGQHNQPQHF.

The CDR3 here is CASRAEGGSNQPQHF. CDR3 coding DNA: TGTGCCAGCAGAGCCGAGGGTGGTAGCAATCAGCCCCAGCATTTT. The rearrangement uses TRBV6-1 and TRBJ1-5; the D is unclear. Trimming pared 6 bases from V and 0 bases from J, leaving 12 bases between. The germline CDR1 and CDR2 sequences are MNHNS and SASEGT. The length of the CDR3 is 15 residues.

The rearrangement uses TRBV28 and TRBJ2-3, with 13 bases lining up with TRBD2. Germline-derived CDR1 and CDR2 are MDHEN and SYDVKM. Germline trimming cut 6 bases from V and 2 bases from J; bases unmatched to any gene: 5. This CDR3 comprises 16 residues. CDR3 amino acids: CASSITSGGATDTQYF. CDR3 DNA sequence: TGTGCCAGCAGCATAACTAGCGGGGGGGCCACAGATACGCAGTATTTT.

The chain links TRBV29-1 to TRBJ1-1; no reliable D call. The CDR3 totals 12 residues. With 6 bases removed from V and 0 bases from J, the gap between germline ends came to 8 bases. CDR1 is SQVTM, CDR2 ANQGSEA, per germline. CDR3 coding DNA: TGCAGCGTCCGCGTGGTGAACACTGAAGCTTTCTTT. Translation gives CSVRVVNTEAFF.